The next 21 T cell receptor beta chains were all read from a single sample in a study of shared clonotypes between healthy human individuals. Some clones are missing from TCRdb's copy, which holds only in-frame ones; the method was immunoSEQ multiplex PCR. The sample consists of 600,000 to 750,000 clones, 60% to 80% of them appearing once. The material sequenced was memory CD4+ T cells sorted from blood. This sample's subset: CD45RA-negative fraction. These receptors were obtained from a woman in her twenties or thirties in good health.

The rearrangement links TRBV18 to TRBJ2-1; D not resolved. CDR3 size: 16 residues. The V and J ends lost 0 bases and 7 bases respectively, with 16 bases between them. CDR1 and CDR2 from the germline V gene are KGHSH and LQKENI. The CDR3 spells CASSPPESVLKNEQFF. Here the CDR3 DNA reads TGTGCCAGCTCACCACCGGAGTCGGTTTTGAAGAATGAGCAGTTCTTC.

In the case of this clone: Germline and junction disagree at one end, which may indicate a read error. The J gene is TRBJ2-5, the V gene TRBV18; possibly TRBD1 for D (6 bases). The CDR3 is 15 residues long. CDR1 KGHSH and CDR2 LQKENI come from the germline V gene. The CDR3 is CASSQPGQRRESSDF. The CDR3 DNA follows: TGTGCCAGCTCCCAGCCGGGACAAAGAAGAGAGTCCTCCGACTTC.

The chain is built from TRBV5-6 and TRBJ1-1; D uncertain. Germline-derived CDR1 and CDR2 are SGHDT and YYEEEE. Trimming removed 2 bases at V and 9 bases at J, with 17 bases between. The CDR3 runs 14 residues. Here the CDR3 DNA reads TGTGCCAGCAGCTTAGGGCTGGAGGGCGTGAAAGCTTTCTTT. It codes for CASSLGLEGVKAFF.

The chain couples TRBV30 to TRBJ2-7; 7 positions match TRBD1. This CDR3 is 12 amino acids long. With V trimmed by 5 bases and J by 3 bases, 4 bases remained unmatched. Germline V gene lookup returns CDR1 GTSNPN and CDR2 SVGIG (reference sequence). CDR3 loop: CAWGGQLYEQYF. CDR3 nucleotides: TGTGCCTGGGGGGGACAGCTCTACGAGCAGTACTTC.

CDR3 sequence: CASRDRTIGYTF. The DNA for the CDR3 is TGTGCCAGCAGGGACAGGACCATAGGCTACACCTTC. The rearrangement uses TRBV28 and TRBJ1-2; 7 nucleotides agree with TRBD1. The germline V gene has CDR1 MDHEN and CDR2 SYDVKM. This CDR3 is 12 amino acids long. V gave up 6 bases and J gave up 8 bases; unmatched junction bases: 6.

The genes are TRBV5-1 and TRBJ2-3; TRBD2 matches 9 bases. V was clipped by 2 bases and J by 6 bases; unmatched bases: 4. This CDR3 has 14 residues. Germline CDR1 and CDR2: SGHRS and YFSETQ. This chain's CDR3 is CASSFSGSKDTQYF. DNA of the CDR3: TGCGCCAGCAGCTTTAGCGGGAGTAAGGATACGCAGTATTTT. Variable domain in full (rest from reference TRBV5-1 and TRBJ2-3): KAGVTQTPRYLIKTRGQQVTLSCSPISGHRSVSWYQQTPGQGLQFLFEYFSETQRNKGNFPGRFSGRQFSNSRSEMNVSTLELGDSALYLCASSFSGSKDTQYFGPGTRLTVL.

This clone was detected ten times or more. In the same sample, other DNA sequences code for this CDR3. The rearrangement joins TRBV6-1 to TRBJ2-7; the D gene is possibly TRBD1 (6 bases). Germline-derived CDR1 and CDR2 are MNHNS and SASEGT. The CDR3 spans 14 residues. V lost 5 bases, J lost 0 bases, and 11 bases lay in between. The CDR3 bases are TGTGCCAGCAGTTGGGGGACACCCTCCTACGAGCAGTACTTC. Residues: CASSWGTPSYEQYF.

The chain joins TRBV28 to TRBJ2-1; 8 bases line up with TRBD2. CDR1 MDHEN and CDR2 SYDVKM come from the germline V gene. With V trimmed by 2 bases and J by 4 bases, 10 bases remained unmatched. This CDR3 region has 17 residues. CDR3: CASSLDLAGKSYNEQFF. CDR3 nucleotide sequence: TGTGCCAGCAGTTTAGATTTAGCGGGAAAAAGTTACAATGAGCAGTTCTTC.

V gene TRBV5-4 combines with J gene TRBJ2-7; D possibly corresponds to TRBD1 (5 bases). Germline V lookup: CDR1 SGHNT, CDR2 YYREEE (reference sequence). The CDR3 extends over 13 amino acids. The V and J ends lost 0 bases and 7 bases respectively, with 11 bases between them. The CDR3 region is CASSLGRGREQYF. The CDR3, as DNA: TGTGCCAGCAGCTTGGGTAGGGGTCGGGAGCAGTACTTC. Using reference TRBV5-4 and TRBJ2-7 for the parts outside the CDR3, the full variable domain is ETGVTQSPTHLIKTRGQQVTLRCSSQSGHNTVSWYQQALGQGPQFIFQYYREEENGRGNFPPRFSGLQFPNYSSELNVNALELDDSALYLCASSLGRGREQYFGPGTRLTVT.

J is TRBJ2-1 and V is TRBV18, with 12 bases that match TRBD2. Trimming cost V 2 bases and J 7 bases; bases outside gene matches: 3. Germline CDR1 KGHSH, CDR2 LQKENI. The CDR3 has 15 amino acids. Here the CDR3 DNA reads TGTGCCAGCTCACCAGCTAGCGGGAGGGGTAATGAGCAGTTCTTC. It codes for CASSPASGRGNEQFF.

The CDR3 nucleotides read TGCGCCAGCAGTCAATCGAAGGCAGGGCCAAACGGAAACATTCAGTACTTC. It specifies CASSQSKAGPNGNIQYF. The chain employs TRBV23-1 and TRBJ2-4; D is perhaps TRBD1 (5 bases). TRBV23-1 is an open reading frame whose function is uncertain. The length of the CDR3 is 17 residues. V dropped 0 bases and J dropped 6 bases, with 18 bases sitting between them.

The chain carries TRBV2 and TRBJ2-1; D is tentatively TRBD1 or TRBD2 (5 bases each). The V gene lost 3 bases and the J gene lost 7 bases, with 16 bases spanning the gap. The CDR3 is 15 residues long. The germline V gene encodes CDR1 SNHLY and CDR2 FYNNEI. Here the CDR3 DNA reads TGTGCCAGCAGTGACCTGAGGGGCAGGGCGAATGAGCAGTTCTTC. Translating it yields CASSDLRGRANEQFF. The full variable domain, with the rest looked up from reference TRBV2 and TRBJ2-1, is EPEVTQTPSHQVTQMGQEVILRCVPISNHLYFYWYRQILGQKVEFLVSFYNNEISEKSEIFDDQFSVERPDGSNFTLKIRSTKLEDSAMYFCASSDLRGRANEQFFGPGTRLTVL.

The rearrangement uses TRBV7-6 and TRBJ2-7; 10 bases are a match to TRBD2. The V gene's germline CDR1 is SGHVS and CDR2 FNYEAQ. After removal of 5 bases from V and 6 bases from J, the junction contained 7 bases not matched to a gene. This CDR3 spans 14 amino acids. Here the CDR3 reads CASSPQGLATEQYF. The CDR3, as DNA: TGTGCCAGCAGCCCACAGGGACTAGCGACCGAGCAGTACTTC.

The table lists this clone with a count of one. The chain links TRBV28 to TRBJ1-2; 11 bases line up with TRBD1. The V gene's germline CDR1 is MDHEN and CDR2 SYDVKM. There are 13 residues in the CDR3. With V trimmed by 8 bases and J by 5 bases, 4 bases remained unmatched. DNA of the CDR3: TGTGCCAGCTGTGGACAGGGGGCTTATGGCTACACCTTC. Protein: CASCGQGAYGYTF.

In its sample, this clone was seen a few times. The chain combines TRBV7-2 with TRBJ2-3, with 13 bases matching TRBD2. V gave up 5 bases and J gave up 3 bases; unmatched junction bases: 8. Germline loops: CDR1 SGHTA, CDR2 FQGNSA. The CDR3 consists of 17 residues. The CDR3 nucleotides read TGTGCCAGCAGCCCCTTCCGACTAGCGGGAGGAACAGATACGCAGTATTTT. Its protein is CASSPFRLAGGTDTQYF.

Only a few counts were recorded for this clone. This chain connects TRBV4-1 to TRBJ2-2; D may be TRBD2 (6 bases). The length of the CDR3 is 18 residues. Germline CDR1 is MGHRA and CDR2 is YSYEKL. V was shortened by 2 bases and J by 0 bases, with 16 bases between the two germline ends. Here the CDR3 DNA reads TGCGCCAGCAGCCAACGCATAGGACCTAGCGCGAACACCGGGGAGCTGTTTTTT. Protein sequence: CASSQRIGPSANTGELFF.

A few counts support this clone. The chain uses TRBV5-1 and TRBJ2-5, with a possible D match to TRBD1 (6 bases). Trimming took off 0 bases at V and 5 bases at J, with 11 bases between the two ends. The length of the CDR3 is 14 residues. The germline V gene has CDR1 SGHRS and CDR2 YFSETQ. The CDR3 DNA reads as TGCGCCAGCAGCTTGGGACAGGAAAGGGAGACCCAGTACTTC. This sequence encodes CASSLGQERETQYF.

The chain links TRBV27 to TRBJ2-1, with 8 bases matching TRBD1. V shed 5 bases and J 8 bases; nucleotides not matched to a gene: 8. CDR1 is MNHEY, CDR2 SMNVEV, per germline (reference sequence). The CDR3 sequence is 14 residues long. CDR3 loop: CASSPLDRGYEQFF. CDR3 DNA sequence: TGTGCCAGCAGTCCCCTCGACAGGGGCTATGAGCAGTTCTTC.

V gene TRBV10-3 combines with J gene TRBJ2-5, with D unclear. The germline V and J ends were trimmed by 10 bases and 5 bases, with 17 bases remaining between them. The CDR3 is 13 amino acids. Germline V CDR1 and CDR2: ENHRY, SYGVKD. The CDR3 is CANQGQLGETQYF. In DNA, the CDR3 is TGTGCCAACCAAGGGCAGCTCGGGGAGACCCAGTACTTC.

The chain recombines TRBV27 with TRBJ1-2; D perhaps matches TRBD1 (5 bases). This CDR3 comprises 14 residues. Trimming took 7 bases from V and 6 from J, leaving 18 bases between them. From germline, CDR1 is MNHEY and CDR2 SMNVEV (reference sequence). CDR3 DNA: TGTGCCAGCAAGCTCAGGGTTTTAACGGATGGCTACACCTTC. Translation gives CASKLRVLTDGYTF.

V usage is TRBV18 and J usage is TRBJ2-1, with 8 bases fitting TRBD1. CDR3 length: 18 amino acids. The germline V gene encodes CDR1 KGHSH and CDR2 LQKENI. Losses at the gene ends were 4 bases for V and 0 bases for J; bases not matched to a gene: 11. DNA for the CDR3: TGTGCCAGCTCACTCCGGGACAGGCACCTCAGCTCCTACAATGAGCAGTTCTTC. Translating it yields CASSLRDRHLSSYNEQFF.